The T cell receptor beta chain described here comes from a study of T cells in Graves' hyperthyroidism and ophthalmopathy. The study's findings and limits: Ophthalmopathy could be told apart from stable hyperthyroidism with a 13 V-J model.

The CDR3 spans 13 residues. The germline V gene encodes CDR1 SNHLY and CDR2 FYNNEI. The PBMCs had their origin in 10 ml of fresh peripheral blood. In this sample, this clonotype turned up many times. Its antigen is not identified. TCR beta CDR3 regions were amplified from RNA. First-round RT-PCR with HTBI primers amplified the TCR CDR3 region. TCRdb recomputed calls from the multiplex PCR reads with MiXCR, one row per CDR3 protein. The sample has around 200,000 distinct CDR3 sequences, around 18% seen once. The TCR sequence derives from a man aged 40-55 years with Graves' hyperthyroidism. The chain uses TRBV2 and TRBJ2-3, with 11 bases that match TRBD2. The specimen was blood. CDR3 nucleotide sequence: TGTGCAGCCGGCACTAGCGGGGGAGATACGCAGTATTTT. This sequence encodes CAAGTSGGDTQYF.